The next 9 T cell receptor beta chains were all read from a single sample in a study of Ad26.COV2.S vaccination and SARS-CoV-2 variants. TCRdb's copy holds only in-frame clones and misses some; the assay was immunoSEQ multiplex PCR. The table shows about 430,000 clones, with 75% to 95% occurring only once. The treatment here: roughly 19 received Ad26.COV2.S at low or high dose, single or two shots; roughly five received placebo; per-sample allocation not given. The samples were gathered on day 63 after the first injection of vaccine or placebo. The specimen was peripheral blood, collected in a trial of Ad26.COV2.S vaccine versus placebo. These TCRs come from a person between 18 and 65 years old who received the Ad26.COV2.S COVID-19 vaccine or a placebo.

The chain links TRBV9 to TRBJ2-7, with TRBD1 as a possible D gene (5 bases). Germline CDR1 is SGDLS and CDR2 is YYNGEE. The CDR3 consists of 15 residues. Between the trimmed V and J ends, which lost 0 bases and 2 bases, there was a span of 12 bases. The CDR3 bases are TGTGCCAGCAGCGTAGCTGGGCAGGGCCCCTACGAGCAGTACTTC. This translates into CASSVAGQGPYEQYF.

This chain links TRBV19 with TRBJ2-5, with D possibly being TRBD2 (6 bases). Trimming shortened V by 6 bases and J by 4 bases, and 15 bases separated the two germline ends. Germline V gene data show CDR1 as LNHDA and CDR2 as SQIVND (reference sequence). The CDR3 sequence is 14 residues long. The CDR3 DNA follows: TGTGCCAGTAGCCGATATGGCGGGGCAGAGACCCAGTACTTC. This codes for CASSRYGGAETQYF.

The J gene is TRBJ2-1, the V gene TRBV28, with TRBD2 matching over 12 bases. Per the germline V gene, CDR1 is MDHEN and CDR2 is SYDVKM. The V gene end was trimmed by 6 bases and the J gene end by 4 bases; junction bases not matched to a gene: 7. This CDR3 has 16 residues. The DNA of the CDR3 is TGTGCCAGCAGATTTGGACTAGCGGGACCATACAATGAGCAGTTCTTC. It encodes CASRFGLAGPYNEQFF.

J is TRBJ2-3 and V is TRBV27; a weak D match, TRBD2 (5 bases). The CDR3 totals 14 residues. The germline V and J ends were trimmed by 4 bases and 5 bases, with 13 bases remaining between them. The germline CDR1 and CDR2 sequences are MNHEY and SMNVEV (reference sequence). CDR3 protein: CASSSGAGGDTQYF. DNA for the CDR3: TGTGCCAGCAGTTCCGGCGCCGGAGGAGATACGCAGTATTTT.

The gene calls are TRBV12-3 or TRBV12-4 and TRBJ2-7; 8 bases map to TRBD1. The CDR3 covers 12 residues. V shed 3 bases, J shed 12 bases, and the junction held 7 bases outside the gene matches. The DNA of the CDR3 is TGTGCCAGCAGTTTTTCACAGGGGGTTGGGTACTTC. As protein: CASSFSQGVGYF.

The chain employs TRBV7-9 and TRBJ2-1; D unclear. Germline assignment: CDR1 SEHNR and CDR2 FQNEAQ (reference sequence). V lost 1 base, J lost 6 bases, and 10 bases lay in between. The CDR3 consists of 14 residues. CDR3 DNA sequence: TGTGCCAGCAGCTTAGATGCGCGGCCCAATGAGCAGTTCTTC. Translated: CASSLDARPNEQFF.

The chain recombines TRBV5-4 with TRBJ2-5; 9 bases align to TRBD1. After removal of 0 bases from V and 2 bases from J, the junction contained 5 bases not matched to a gene. The germline gives CDR1 SGHNT, CDR2 YYREEE (reference sequence). The CDR3 is 16 residues long. CDR3 in amino acids: CASSLETGGPQETQYF. The CDR3 coding sequence is TGTGCCAGCAGCTTGGAGACAGGGGGTCCACAAGAGACCCAGTACTTC.

The chain employs TRBV7-2 and TRBJ2-5, with TRBD2 matching 7 bases. Per the germline V gene, CDR1 is SGHTA and CDR2 is FQGNSA. The CDR3 has 16 residues. V shed 2 bases, J shed 5 bases, and the junction held 11 bases outside the gene matches. The CDR3 region is CASSLNGNAGVETQYF. The DNA of the CDR3 is TGTGCCAGCAGCTTAAACGGGAACGCGGGAGTGGAGACCCAGTACTTC.

The chain combines TRBV10-3 with TRBJ2-1, with a tentative D call TRBD1 (6 bases). This CDR3 has 13 residues. V was shortened by 10 bases and J by 8 bases, with 18 bases between the two germline ends. CDR1 and CDR2 (germline): ENHRY, SYGVKD. The CDR3 is CATKDRNQDEQFF. CDR3 bases: TGTGCCACCAAGGACAGAAACCAGGATGAGCAGTTCTTC.